This passage covers 25 T cell receptor beta chains from one sample sequenced in a study of shared clonotypes between healthy human individuals. This table comes from immunoSEQ multiplex PCR, and its TCRdb copy is limited to in-frame clones, with some not included. The repertoire has 2 million or so clones, 85% to 95% of them found once; the top ten carry 0.13%. What was sequenced was naive CD4+ T cells sorted from blood. Documented subset: CD45RA+ positively selected. Every receptor here comes from a man aged 18-30 years in good health.

The chain employs TRBV29-1 and TRBJ2-7, with 9 bases matching TRBD1. With V trimmed by 6 bases and J by 7 bases, 16 bases remained unmatched. Germline CDR1 and CDR2: SQVTM and ANQGSEA. This CDR3 spans 15 amino acids. Written as DNA, the CDR3 is TGCAGCGTCCCGGCCGGGACAGGGATGTCAGGAGAGCAGTACTTC. It is translated as CSVPAGTGMSGEQYF.

The chain is built from TRBV28 and TRBJ1-3; tentatively, D is TRBD1 (6 bases). Per germline, CDR1 MDHEN and CDR2 SYDVKM. V was clipped by 5 bases and J by 4 bases, with 12 bases between them. CDR3 length: 14 amino acids. DNA of the CDR3: TGTGCCAGCAGTCCTGGACAGTCCGGAAACACCATATATTTT. It is translated as CASSPGQSGNTIYF.

Remarks on this clone: As the CDR3 is not closed by the conserved phenylalanine or tryptophan, this likely results from a read error. The CDR3 region is CASSFGQYGYTL. The CDR3 coding sequence is TGTGCCAGCAGTTTTGGCCAGTATGGCTACACCCTC. This rearrangement joins TRBV28 to TRBJ1-2; D call uncertain. The CDR3 spans 12 residues. The V and J ends lost 3 bases and 5 bases respectively, with 7 bases between them. CDR1 is MDHEN and CDR2 is SYDVKM in the germline V gene.

For this clone: The same CDR3 arises from other DNA sequences in this sample as well. The V call is TRBV7-9, the J call TRBJ2-7; TRBD1 aligns across 7 bases. CDR1 SEHNR and CDR2 FQNEAQ come from the germline V gene (reference sequence). The ends lost 1 base at V and 4 bases at J; junction bases unmatched: 4. This CDR3 region has 14 residues. The CDR3 protein is CASSLDGRGYEQYF. DNA of the CDR3: TGTGCCAGCAGCTTAGACGGCAGGGGGTACGAGCAGTACTTC.

This clone was detected only once. The rearrangement uses TRBV10-2 and TRBJ2-2; 10 positions match TRBD2. After removal of 8 bases from V and 3 bases from J, the junction contained 12 bases not matched to a gene. The germline V gene has CDR1 WSHSY and CDR2 SAAADI. This CDR3 has 17 residues. The CDR3 is CASSLSVAGGDTGELFF. CDR3 coding DNA: TGCGCCAGCTCTCTCTCCGTAGCGGGGGGTGACACCGGGGAGCTGTTTTTT.

The chain couples TRBV7-8 to TRBJ2-7, with a tentative D call TRBD1 (6 bases). From germline, CDR1 is SGHVS and CDR2 FQNEAQ. The CDR3 extends over 13 amino acids. Trimming removed 5 bases from V and 4 bases from J, with 12 bases in between. The CDR3 DNA sequence: TGTGCCAGCAGCCCCGACAGGCCATACGAGCAGTACTTC. Residues: CASSPDRPYEQYF.

The gene calls are TRBV11-1 and TRBJ1-1, with D uncertain. The CDR3 loop spans 13 amino acids. The germline V gene has CDR1 SGHAT and CDR2 FQDESV (reference sequence). V was pared by 1 base and J by 4 bases, with 7 bases between. In DNA form, the CDR3 reads TGTGCCAGCAGCTTAGAGGGAGGCACTGAAGCTTTCTTT. Translated: CASSLEGGTEAFF. Full variable domain (missing parts from reference TRBV11-1 and TRBJ1-1): EAEVAQSPRYKITEKSQAVAFWCDPISGHATLYWYRQILGQGPELLVQFQDESVVDDSQLPKDRFSAERLKGVDSTLKIQPAELGDSAMYLCASSLEGGTEAFFGQGTRLTVV.

The rearrangement links TRBV5-1 to TRBJ2-1, with unresolved D. This CDR3 has 16 residues. Per germline, CDR1 SGHRS and CDR2 YFSETQ. The ends were cut back, 4 bases at V and 7 bases at J, with 21 bases in the middle. CDR3 DNA sequence: TGCGCCAGCAGCCTCCTCCAACAGATGCCTATTAATGAGCAGTTCTTC. As protein: CASSLLQQMPINEQFF.

The chain couples TRBV5-1 to TRBJ1-1, with 7 bases lining up with TRBD1. V trimming: 2 bases; J trimming: 6 bases; junction bases outside the gene matches: 13. This CDR3 comprises 16 residues. The germline CDR1 and CDR2 sequences are SGHRS and YFSETQ. For the CDR3, the DNA is TGCGCCAGCAGCTTACAGGGGTATACACTTACGGCTGAAGCTTTCTTT. Translated: CASSLQGYTLTAEAFF.

The chain employs TRBV19 and TRBJ2-7, with 7 bases matching TRBD2. The CDR3 length is 14 residues. The V gene's germline CDR1 is LNHDA and CDR2 SQIVND (reference sequence). V lost 3 bases and J lost 4; bases outside the gene matches: 6. The CDR3 sequence: CASSIRDYRYEQYF. The DNA for the CDR3 is TGTGCCAGTAGTATTCGGGACTACCGATACGAGCAGTACTTC.

A single count supports this clone. Within the sample, other DNA sequences also encode this same CDR3. The V and J genes are TRBV30 and TRBJ1-5; 7 bases are a match to TRBD1. V lost 0 bases to trimming and J lost 6 bases; unmatched junction nucleotides: 2. This CDR3 is 13 amino acids long. Germline CDR1 reads GTSNPN; CDR2 reads SVGIG (reference sequence). CDR3 sequence: CAWSVAGGQPQHF. In DNA form, the CDR3 reads TGTGCCTGGAGTGTAGCAGGGGGTCAGCCCCAGCATTTT.

The chain joins TRBV30 to TRBJ2-4, with TRBD2 identical over 14 bases. The V gene end was trimmed by 1 base and the J gene end by 0 bases; junction bases not matched to a gene: 14. CDR3 size: 21 residues. Germline values: CDR1 GTSNPN, CDR2 SVGIG (reference sequence). In nucleotides, the CDR3 is TGTGCCTGGAGTGGACTAGCGGGGGGGCCTTCGGTGTCGGCAGCCAAAAACATTCAGTACTTC. This translates into CAWSGLAGGPSVSAAKNIQYF.

About this clone: This sample also contains other DNA sequences that code for the same CDR3. The chain carries TRBV18 and TRBJ2-7, with D unresolved. Per the germline V gene, CDR1 is KGHSH and CDR2 is LQKENI. The V gene lost 2 bases and the J gene lost 3 bases, with 5 bases spanning the gap. CDR3 size: 12 residues. CDR3 bases: TGTGCCAGCTCACCAGGGTACTACGAGCAGTACTTC. Translating it yields CASSPGYYEQYF. Supplemented by reference TRBV18 and TRBJ2-7, the full variable domain reads NAGVMQNPRHLVRRRGQEARLRCSPMKGHSHVYWYRQLPEEGLKFMVYLQKENIIDESGMPKERFSAEFPKEGPSILRIQQVVRGDSAAYFCASSPGYYEQYFGPGTRLTVT.

This sequence joins TRBV6-5 and TRBJ2-3; a possible D gene is TRBD1 (5 bases). The CDR3 loop spans 11 amino acids. Per the germline V gene, CDR1 is MNHEY and CDR2 is SVGAGI. The germline V and J ends were trimmed by 9 bases and 12 bases, with 16 bases remaining between them. CDR3 coding DNA: TGTGCCAGTAGGGGCTTGGGTTTTCAGTATTTT. Translation: CASRGLGFQYF.

The chain employs TRBV7-2 and TRBJ1-1, with D possibly TRBD1 on 5 matching bases. Germline CDR1 and CDR2: SGHTA and FQGNSA. V gave up 2 bases and J gave up 0 bases, with 10 bases separating them. The CDR3 loop spans 15 amino acids. CDR3 nucleotide sequence: TGTGCCAGCAGCTTAAGACAGATCATGAACACTGAAGCTTTCTTT. Its protein is CASSLRQIMNTEAFF.

The genes are TRBV5-1 and TRBJ2-3; D call uncertain. This CDR3 comprises 15 residues. V was shortened by 0 bases and J by 4 bases, with 12 bases between the two germline ends. The germline V gene encodes CDR1 SGHRS and CDR2 YFSETQ. The CDR3 DNA sequence: TGCGCCAGCAGCTTGGTTCTGGGTGAAGCAGATACGCAGTATTTT. This translates into CASSLVLGEADTQYF.

The rearrangement uses TRBV30 and TRBJ2-1; D might be TRBD1 (6 bases). The CDR3 runs to 14 residues. V was cut by 0 bases and J by 8 bases, with 14 bases left in between. Germline lookup yields CDR1 GTSNPN and CDR2 SVGIG (reference sequence). CDR3: CAWSVDGTGYEQFF. The CDR3 nucleotides read TGTGCCTGGAGTGTAGACGGTACAGGGTATGAGCAGTTCTTC.

The V gene is TRBV2, the J gene TRBJ2-7; D remains unclear. Germline CDR1 and CDR2: SNHLY and FYNNEI. CDR3 length: 15 amino acids. Trimming removed 2 bases at V and 1 base at J, with 12 bases between. CDR3 residues: CASSEFTALSYEQYF. The CDR3 region has the DNA TGTGCCAGCAGTGAATTCACGGCCCTTTCCTACGAGCAGTACTTC.

The rearrangement uses TRBV6-5 and TRBJ2-1, with 7 bases matching TRBD2. Germline V CDR1 and CDR2: MNHEY, SVGAGI. The CDR3 is 13 residues long. The junction had 8 bases not matched to a gene; V was cut back by 6 bases and J by 9 bases. This CDR3 reads CASRRGWLAEQFF. CDR3 in DNA: TGTGCCAGCAGGCGGGGGTGGTTGGCTGAGCAGTTCTTC.

V usage is TRBV30 and J usage is TRBJ2-2; 7 positions agree with TRBD1. CDR3 length: 13 amino acids. Germline CDR1 reads GTSNPN; CDR2 reads SVGIG (reference sequence). Trimming took 5 bases from V and 1 from J; bases not matched to a gene: 1. In DNA, the CDR3 is TGTGCCTGGGGACAGGAGAACACCGGGGAGCTGTTTTTT. Its protein is CAWGQENTGELFF.

The chain uses TRBV30 and TRBJ2-2, with D possibly matching TRBD2 (6 bases). Germline CDR1 reads GTSNPN; CDR2 reads SVGIG (reference sequence). This CDR3 has 15 residues. DNA for the CDR3: TGTGCGACGGAGGGGTCTTATTGGAACACCGGGGAGCTGTTTTTT. It codes for CATEGSYWNTGELFF.

The chain recombines TRBV28 with TRBJ1-1; 9 bases map to TRBD1. Germline trimming cut 3 bases from V and 3 bases from J; bases unmatched to any gene: 17. Germline-derived CDR1 and CDR2 are MDHEN and SYDVKM. The CDR3 sequence is 19 residues long. The chain's CDR3 is CASSFSVSVTGGSYTEAFF. The CDR3 nucleotides read TGTGCCAGCAGTTTTTCCGTCAGTGTGACAGGGGGGTCATACACTGAAGCTTTCTTT.

The rearrangement uses TRBV7-2 and TRBJ1-1; maybe TRBD1 (6 bases). Per the germline V gene, CDR1 is SGHTA and CDR2 is FQGNSA. The CDR3 totals 15 residues. V was cut by 2 bases and J by 0 bases, with 10 bases left in between. The CDR3 reads CASSLYGGMNTEAFF. Here the CDR3 DNA reads TGTGCCAGCAGCTTATACGGGGGCATGAACACTGAAGCTTTCTTT. Full variable domain (remainder filled in from reference TRBV7-2 and TRBJ1-1): GAGVSQSPSNKVTEKGKDVELRCDPISGHTALYWYRQSLGQGLEFLIYFQGNSAPDKSGLPSDRFSAERTGGSVSTLTIQRTQQEDSAVYLCASSLYGGMNTEAFFGQGTRLTVV.

The chain uses TRBV14 and TRBJ2-5; TRBD2 might be the D (5 bases). The CDR3 consists of 17 residues. V was clipped by 1 base and J by 4 bases, with 19 bases between them. Germline lookup yields CDR1 SGHDN and CDR2 FVKESK. CDR3 sequence: CASSQGPGRGSGETQYF. The CDR3, as DNA: TGTGCCAGCAGCCAAGGGCCGGGCCGGGGTTCCGGAGAGACCCAGTACTTC.

This sequence joins TRBV4-3 and TRBJ1-2, with D unresolved. The V gene lost 0 bases and the J gene lost 4 bases, with 12 bases spanning the gap. The CDR3 covers 15 residues. Germline CDR1 LGHNA, CDR2 YSLEER. CDR3 in DNA: TGCGCCAGCAGCCAAGATTCCCCTCGGCTCTATGGCTACACCTTC. It codes for CASSQDSPRLYGYTF.